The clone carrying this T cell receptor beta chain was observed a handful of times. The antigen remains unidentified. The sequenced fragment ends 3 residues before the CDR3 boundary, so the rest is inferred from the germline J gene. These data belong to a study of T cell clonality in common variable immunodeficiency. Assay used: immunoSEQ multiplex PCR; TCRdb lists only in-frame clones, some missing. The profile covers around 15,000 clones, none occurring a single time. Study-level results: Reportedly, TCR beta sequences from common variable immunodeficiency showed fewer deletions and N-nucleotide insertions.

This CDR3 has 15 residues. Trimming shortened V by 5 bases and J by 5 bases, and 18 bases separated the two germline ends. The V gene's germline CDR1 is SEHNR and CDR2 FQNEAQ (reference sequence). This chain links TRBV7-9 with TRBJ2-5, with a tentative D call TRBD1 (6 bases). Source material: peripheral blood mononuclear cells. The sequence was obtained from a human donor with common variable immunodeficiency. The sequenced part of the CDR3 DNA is TGTGCCAGCAGCGGGGGACAAATGTTCTCGGAGACC. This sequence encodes CASSGGQMFSET. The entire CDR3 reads CASSGGQMFSETQYF.